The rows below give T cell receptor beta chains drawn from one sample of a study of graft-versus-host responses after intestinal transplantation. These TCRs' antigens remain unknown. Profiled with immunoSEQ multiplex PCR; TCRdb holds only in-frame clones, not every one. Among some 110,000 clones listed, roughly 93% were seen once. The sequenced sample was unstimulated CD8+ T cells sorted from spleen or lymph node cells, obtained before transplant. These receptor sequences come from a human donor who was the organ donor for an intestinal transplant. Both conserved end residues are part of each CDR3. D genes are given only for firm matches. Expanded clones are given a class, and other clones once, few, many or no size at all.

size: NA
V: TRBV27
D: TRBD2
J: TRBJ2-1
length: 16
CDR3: CASSFGLAGEWNEQFF
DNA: TGTGCCAGCAGTTTCGGACTAGCGGGAGAATGGAATGAGCAGTTCTTC

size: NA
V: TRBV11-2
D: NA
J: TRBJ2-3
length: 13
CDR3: CASSSREADTQYF
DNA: TGTGCCAGCAGCTCTAGGGAAGCAGATACGCAGTATTTT

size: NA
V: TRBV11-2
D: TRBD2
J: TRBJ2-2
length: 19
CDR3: CASSFETGLAGAGTGELFF
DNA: TGTGCCAGCAGCTTTGAGACGGGACTAGCGGGAGCAGGGACCGGGGAGCTGTTTTTT

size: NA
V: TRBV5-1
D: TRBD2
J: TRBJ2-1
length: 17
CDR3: CASSYLSGRISYNEQFF
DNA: TGCGCCAGCAGCTACCTTAGCGGGAGAATCTCCTACAATGAGCAGTTCTTC

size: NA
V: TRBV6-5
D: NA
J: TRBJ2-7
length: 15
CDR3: CASSYSRGGAYEQYF
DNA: TGTGCCAGCAGTTACTCGCGCGGTGGAGCCTACGAGCAGTACTTC

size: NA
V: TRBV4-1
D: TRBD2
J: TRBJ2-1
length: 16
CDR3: CASSQTSEGSYNEQFF
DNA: TGCGCCAGCAGCCAAACTAGCGAAGGATCCTACAATGAGCAGTTCTTC

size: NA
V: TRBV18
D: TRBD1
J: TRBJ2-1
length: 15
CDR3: CASSRDRVFYNEQFF
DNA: TGTGCCAGCTCACGGGACAGGGTATTCTACAATGAGCAGTTCTTC

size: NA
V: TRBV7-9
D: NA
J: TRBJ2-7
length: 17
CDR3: CAIQKGGVVPIPYEQYF
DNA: TGTGCCATCCAAAAAGGGGGTGTGGTTCCGATACCCTACGAGCAGTACTTC

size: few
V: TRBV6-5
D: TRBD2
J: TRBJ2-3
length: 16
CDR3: CASSYQLARSTDTQYF
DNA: TGTGCCAGCAGTTACCAACTAGCGAGGAGCACAGATACGCAGTATTTT

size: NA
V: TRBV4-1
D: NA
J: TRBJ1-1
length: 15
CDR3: CASSQEVTGNTEAFF
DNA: TGCGCCAGCAGCCAAGAGGTCACAGGGAACACTGAAGCTTTCTTT

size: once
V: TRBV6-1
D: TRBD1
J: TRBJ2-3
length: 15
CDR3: CASTQTGGRADTQYF
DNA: TGTGCCAGCACTCAGACAGGGGGCAGGGCAGATACGCAGTATTTT

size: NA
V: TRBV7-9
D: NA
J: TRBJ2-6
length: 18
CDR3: CASSLGVSGGSGANVLTF
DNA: TGTGCCAGCAGCTTAGGGGTCTCCGGGGGCTCTGGGGCCAACGTCCTGACTTTC

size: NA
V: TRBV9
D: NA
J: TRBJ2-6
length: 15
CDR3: CASSVNGAGANVLTF
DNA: TGTGCCAGCAGCGTAAATGGGGCTGGGGCCAACGTCCTGACTTTC

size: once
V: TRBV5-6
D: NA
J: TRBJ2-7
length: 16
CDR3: CASSWAGPSSSYEQYF
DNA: TGTGCCAGCAGCTGGGCGGGGCCGTCGAGCTCCTACGAGCAGTACTTC

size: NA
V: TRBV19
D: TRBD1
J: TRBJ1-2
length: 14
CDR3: CASSHRGQGRGYTF
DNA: TGTGCCAGTAGTCATCGTGGACAGGGACGTGGCTACACCTTC

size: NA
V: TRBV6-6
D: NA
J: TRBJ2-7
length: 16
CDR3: CASSYWSGVDFYEQYF
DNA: TGTGCCAGCAGTTACTGGTCGGGGGTGGATTTTTACGAGCAGTACTTC

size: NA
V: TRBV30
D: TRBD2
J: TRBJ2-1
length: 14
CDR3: CAWGRDYPLNEQFF
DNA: TGTGCCTGGGGCCGGGACTATCCCCTCAATGAGCAGTTCTTC

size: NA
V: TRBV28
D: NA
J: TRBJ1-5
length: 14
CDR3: CASSLEDSNQPQHF
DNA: TGTGCCAGCAGTTTGGAGGATAGCAATCAGCCCCAGCATTTT

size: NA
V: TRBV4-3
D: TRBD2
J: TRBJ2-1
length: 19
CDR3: CASSQDFLSGTSGRLEQFF
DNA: TGCGCCAGCAGCCAAGACTTCCTTAGTGGGACTAGCGGGAGGCTTGAGCAGTTCTTC

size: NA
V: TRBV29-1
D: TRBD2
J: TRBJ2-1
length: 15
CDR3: CSVVRTSGSYNEQFF
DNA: TGCAGCGTTGTCCGGACTAGCGGGAGCTACAATGAGCAGTTCTTC

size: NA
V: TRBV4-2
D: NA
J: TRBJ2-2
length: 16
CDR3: CASSQRPGRSTGELFF
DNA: TGTGCCAGCAGCCAAAGGCCGGGACGTTCTACCGGGGAGCTGTTTTTT

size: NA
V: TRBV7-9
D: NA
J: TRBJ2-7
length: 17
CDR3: CASSTNTGDTSSYEQYF
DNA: TGTGCCAGCAGTACGAATACCGGGGACACGAGCTCCTACGAGCAGTACTTC

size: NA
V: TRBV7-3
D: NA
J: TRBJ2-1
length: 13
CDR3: CASSPKTIEEQFF
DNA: TGTGCCAGCAGCCCTAAGACTATCGAGGAGCAGTTCTTC

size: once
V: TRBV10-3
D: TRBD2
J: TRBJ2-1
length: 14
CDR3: CAIAGVATYNEQFF
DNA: TGTGCCATAGCGGGAGTAGCTACCTACAATGAGCAGTTCTTC

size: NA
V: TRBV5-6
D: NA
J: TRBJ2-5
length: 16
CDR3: CASSLLVRGAIWAQYF
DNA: TGTGCCAGCAGCTTGCTTGTAAGGGGGGCAATCTGGGCCCAGTACTTC

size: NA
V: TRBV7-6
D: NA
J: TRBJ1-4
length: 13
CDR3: CASSSGFNEKLFF
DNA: TGTGCCAGCAGCTCGGGGTTTAATGAAAAACTGTTTTTT

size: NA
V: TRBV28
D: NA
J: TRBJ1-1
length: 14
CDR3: CASSLWGLGTEAFF
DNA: TGTGCCAGCAGTTTATGGGGGCTGGGCACTGAAGCTTTCTTT

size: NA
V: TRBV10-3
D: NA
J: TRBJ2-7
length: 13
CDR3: CATSDLGGYEQYF
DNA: TGTGCCACTTCAGACCTAGGGGGATACGAGCAGTACTTC

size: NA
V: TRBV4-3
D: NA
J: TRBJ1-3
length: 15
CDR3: CASSQFRGAGNTIYF
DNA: TGCGCCAGCAGCCAATTTCGGGGGGCTGGAAACACCATATATTTT

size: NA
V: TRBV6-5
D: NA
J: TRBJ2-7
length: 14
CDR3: CASSYGLGVTEQYF
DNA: TGTGCCAGCAGTTACGGGCTAGGAGTCACCGAGCAGTACTTC

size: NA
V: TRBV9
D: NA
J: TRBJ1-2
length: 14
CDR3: CARSVGGGPYGYTF
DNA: TGTGCCCGCAGCGTAGGGGGGGGACCCTATGGCTACACCTTC

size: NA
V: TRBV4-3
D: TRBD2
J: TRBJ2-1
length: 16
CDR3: CASSQESGSSYNEQFF
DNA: TGCGCCAGCAGCCAGGAAAGCGGGAGCTCCTACAATGAGCAGTTCTTC

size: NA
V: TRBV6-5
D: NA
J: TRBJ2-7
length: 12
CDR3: CASRVEGVEQYF
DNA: TGTGCCAGCAGGGTCGAGGGGGTCGAGCAGTACTTC

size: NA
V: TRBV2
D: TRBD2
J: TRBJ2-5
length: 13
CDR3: CASRRAGGETQYF
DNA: TGTGCCAGCAGGCGAGCGGGAGGAGAGACCCAGTACTTC

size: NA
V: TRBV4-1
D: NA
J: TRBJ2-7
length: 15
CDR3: CASSQVGVSTYEQYF
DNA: TGCGCCAGCAGCCAAGTAGGCGTCAGCACCTACGAGCAGTACTTC

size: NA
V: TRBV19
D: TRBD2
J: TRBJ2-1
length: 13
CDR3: CASSFSGRNEQFF
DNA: TGTGCCAGTAGTTTTAGCGGGCGGAATGAGCAGTTCTTC

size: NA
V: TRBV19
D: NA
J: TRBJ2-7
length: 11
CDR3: CASSFSYEQYF
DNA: TGTGCCAGTAGTTTCTCCTACGAGCAGTACTTC

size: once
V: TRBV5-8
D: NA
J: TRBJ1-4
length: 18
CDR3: CASSLWRLGDGMDEKLFF
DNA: TGTGCCAGCAGCTTGTGGCGATTAGGGGACGGGATGGATGAAAAACTGTTTTTT

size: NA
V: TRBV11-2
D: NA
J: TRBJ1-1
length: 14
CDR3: CASSLASEDTEAFF
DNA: TGTGCCAGCAGCTTAGCGTCCGAGGACACTGAAGCTTTCTTT

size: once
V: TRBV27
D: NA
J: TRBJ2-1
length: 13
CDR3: CASSLASRHEQFF
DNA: TGTGCCAGCAGTTTAGCTAGCAGGCATGAGCAGTTCTTC

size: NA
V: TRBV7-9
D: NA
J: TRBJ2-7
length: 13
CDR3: CASSHRLSYEQYF
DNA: TGTGCCAGCAGCCACAGGTTGTCCTACGAGCAGTACTTC

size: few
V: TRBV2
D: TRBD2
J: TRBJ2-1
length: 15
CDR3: CASSDRLAPYNEQFF
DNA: TGTGCCAGCAGTGATCGACTAGCGCCGTACAATGAGCAGTTCTTC

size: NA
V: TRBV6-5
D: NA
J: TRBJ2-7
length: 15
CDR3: CASSALVGPPYEQYF
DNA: TGTGCCAGCAGTGCTTTAGTAGGGCCACCCTACGAGCAGTACTTC

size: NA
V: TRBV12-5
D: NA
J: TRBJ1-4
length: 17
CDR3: CASAQWGGVGENEKLFF
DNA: TGTGCTAGTGCTCAATGGGGGGGCGTCGGGGAGAATGAAAAACTGTTTTTT

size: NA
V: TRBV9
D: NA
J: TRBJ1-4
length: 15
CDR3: CASSVGGASNEKLFF
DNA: TGTGCCAGCAGCGTAGGGGGGGCGTCTAATGAAAAACTGTTTTTT

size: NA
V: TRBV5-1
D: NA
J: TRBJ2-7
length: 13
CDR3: CASSLGGVREQYF
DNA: TGCGCCAGCAGCTTGGGAGGGGTCCGCGAGCAGTACTTC